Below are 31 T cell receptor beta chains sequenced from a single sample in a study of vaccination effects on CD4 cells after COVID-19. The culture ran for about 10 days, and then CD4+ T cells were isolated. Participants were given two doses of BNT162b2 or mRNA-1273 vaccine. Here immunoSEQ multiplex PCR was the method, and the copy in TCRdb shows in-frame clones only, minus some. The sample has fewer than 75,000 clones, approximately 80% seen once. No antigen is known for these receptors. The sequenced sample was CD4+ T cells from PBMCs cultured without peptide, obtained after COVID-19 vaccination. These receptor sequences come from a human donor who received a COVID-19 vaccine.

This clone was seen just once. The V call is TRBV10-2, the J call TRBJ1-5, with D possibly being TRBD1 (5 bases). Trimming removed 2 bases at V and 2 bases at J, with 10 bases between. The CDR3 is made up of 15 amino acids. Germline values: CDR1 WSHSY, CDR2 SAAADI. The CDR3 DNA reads TGCGCCAGCAGTGAGAGGGGCAATGGCAATCAGCCCCAGCATTTT. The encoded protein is CASSERGNGNQPQHF.

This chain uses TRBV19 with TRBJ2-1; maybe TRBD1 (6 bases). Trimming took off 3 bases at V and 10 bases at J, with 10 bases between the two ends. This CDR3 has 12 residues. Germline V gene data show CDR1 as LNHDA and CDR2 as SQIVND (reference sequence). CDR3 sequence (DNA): TGTGCCAGTAGTATCAGGGGAAACGAGCAGTTCTTC. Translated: CASSIRGNEQFF. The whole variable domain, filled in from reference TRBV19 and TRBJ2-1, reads DGGITQSPKYLFRKEGQNVTLSCEQNLNHDAMYWYRQDPGQGLRLIYYSQIVNDFQKGDIAEGYSVSREKKESFPLTVTSAQKNPTAFYLCASSIRGNEQFFGPGTRLTVL.

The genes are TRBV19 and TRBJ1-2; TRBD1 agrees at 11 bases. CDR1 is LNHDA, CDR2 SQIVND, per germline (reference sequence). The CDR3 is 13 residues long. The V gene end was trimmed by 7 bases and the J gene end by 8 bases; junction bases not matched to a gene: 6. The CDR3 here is CASTDRGLGGYTF. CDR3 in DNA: TGTGCCAGTACGGACAGGGGGCTAGGAGGCTACACCTTC.

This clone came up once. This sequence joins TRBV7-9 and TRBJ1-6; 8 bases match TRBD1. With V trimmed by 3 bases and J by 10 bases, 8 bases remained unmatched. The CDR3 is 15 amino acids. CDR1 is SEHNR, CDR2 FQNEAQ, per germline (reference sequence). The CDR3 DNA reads TGTGCCAGCAGCTTCGAGGGGACAGGTCAATCACCCCTCCACTTT. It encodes CASSFEGTGQSPLHF.

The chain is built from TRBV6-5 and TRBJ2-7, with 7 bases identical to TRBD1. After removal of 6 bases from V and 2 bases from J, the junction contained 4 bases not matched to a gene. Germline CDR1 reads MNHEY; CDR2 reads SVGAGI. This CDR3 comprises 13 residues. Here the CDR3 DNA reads TGTGCCAGCAGAACGGGACAGACCTACGAGCAGTACGTC. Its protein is CASRTGQTYEQYV.

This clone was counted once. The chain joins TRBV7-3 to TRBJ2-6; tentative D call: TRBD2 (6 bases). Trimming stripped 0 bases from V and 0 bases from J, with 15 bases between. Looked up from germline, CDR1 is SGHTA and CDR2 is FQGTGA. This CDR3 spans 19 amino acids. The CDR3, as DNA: TGTGCCAGCAGCTTAACGGGGTTAGCGGATAGCTCTGGGGCCAACGTCCTGACTTTC. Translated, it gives CASSLTGLADSSGANVLTF.

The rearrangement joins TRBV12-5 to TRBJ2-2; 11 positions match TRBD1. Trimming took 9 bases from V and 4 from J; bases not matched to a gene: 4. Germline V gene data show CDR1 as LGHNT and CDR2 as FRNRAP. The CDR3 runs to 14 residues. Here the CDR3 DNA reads TGTGCTAGCCTAGGGACAGGGGGCACCGGGGAGCTGTTTTTT. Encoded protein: CASLGTGGTGELFF.

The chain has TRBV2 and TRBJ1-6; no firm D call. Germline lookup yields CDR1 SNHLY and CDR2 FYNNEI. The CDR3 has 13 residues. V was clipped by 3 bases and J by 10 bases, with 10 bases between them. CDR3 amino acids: CASSDRVRSPLHF. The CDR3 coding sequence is TGTGCCAGCAGTGATAGGGTGAGATCACCCCTCCACTTT.

The CDR3 is CAWSTLLGSPLLGYTF. CDR3 DNA: TGTGCCTGGAGTACCCTTCTGGGGAGTCCCTTGTTAGGCTACACCTTC. V gene TRBV30 combines with J gene TRBJ1-2; D remains unclear. Trimming shortened V by 2 bases and J by 8 bases, and 24 bases separated the two germline ends. The germline CDR1 and CDR2 sequences are GTSNPN and SVGIG (reference sequence). The CDR3 contains 16 residues. The whole variable domain, remainder taken from reference TRBV30 and TRBJ1-2, is SQTIHQWPATLVQPVGSPLSLECTVEGTSNPNLYWYRQAAGRGLQLLFYSVGIGQISSEVPQNLSASRPQDRQFILSSKKLLLSDSGFYLCAWSTLLGSPLLGYTFGSGTRLTVV.

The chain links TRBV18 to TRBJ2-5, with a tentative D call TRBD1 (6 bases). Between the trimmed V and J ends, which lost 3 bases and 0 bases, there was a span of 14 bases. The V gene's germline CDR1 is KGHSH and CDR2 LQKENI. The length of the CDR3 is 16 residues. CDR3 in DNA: TGTGCCAGCTCACCGGGAGACAGGTCTTACCAAGAGACCCAGTACTTC. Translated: CASSPGDRSYQETQYF. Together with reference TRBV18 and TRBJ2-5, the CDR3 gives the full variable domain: NAGVMQNPRHLVRRRGQEARLRCSPMKGHSHVYWYRQLPEEGLKFMVYLQKENIIDESGMPKERFSAEFPKEGPSILRIQQVVRGDSAAYFCASSPGDRSYQETQYFGPGTRLLVL.

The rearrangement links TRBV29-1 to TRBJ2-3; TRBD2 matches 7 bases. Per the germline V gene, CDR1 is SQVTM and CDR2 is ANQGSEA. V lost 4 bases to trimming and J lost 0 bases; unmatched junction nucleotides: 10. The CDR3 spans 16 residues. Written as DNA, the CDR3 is TGCAGCGTTGTGGGCCCCCGGGACTACAGCACAGATACGCAGTATTTT. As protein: CSVVGPRDYSTDTQYF.

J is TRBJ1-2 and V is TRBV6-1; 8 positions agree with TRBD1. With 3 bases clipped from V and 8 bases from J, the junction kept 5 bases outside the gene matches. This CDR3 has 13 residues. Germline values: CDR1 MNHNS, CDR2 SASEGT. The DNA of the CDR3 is TGTGCCAGCAGTGACAGACAGGGGAGAGGCTACACCTTC. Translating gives CASSDRQGRGYTF.

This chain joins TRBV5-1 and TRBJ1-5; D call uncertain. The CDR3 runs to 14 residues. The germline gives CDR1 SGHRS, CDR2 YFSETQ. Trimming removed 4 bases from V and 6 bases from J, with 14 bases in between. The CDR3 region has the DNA TGCGCCAGCAGCCCCTCCAGTGGGTCTCAGCCCCAGCATTTT. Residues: CASSPSSGSQPQHF.

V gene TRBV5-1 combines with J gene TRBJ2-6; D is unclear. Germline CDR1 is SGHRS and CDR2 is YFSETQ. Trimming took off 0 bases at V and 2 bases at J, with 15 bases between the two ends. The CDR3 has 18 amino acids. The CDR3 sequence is CASSLAVGSQTGANVLTF. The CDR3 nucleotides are TGCGCCAGCAGCTTGGCAGTCGGCAGCCAGACTGGGGCCAACGTCCTGACTTTC.

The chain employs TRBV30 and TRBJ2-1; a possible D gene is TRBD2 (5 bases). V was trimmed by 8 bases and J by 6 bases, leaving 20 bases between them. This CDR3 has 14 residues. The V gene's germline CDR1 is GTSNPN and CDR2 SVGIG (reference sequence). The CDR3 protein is CAARHSARGNEQFF. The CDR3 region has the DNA TGTGCCGCACGTCACTCTGCACGGGGCAATGAGCAGTTCTTC.

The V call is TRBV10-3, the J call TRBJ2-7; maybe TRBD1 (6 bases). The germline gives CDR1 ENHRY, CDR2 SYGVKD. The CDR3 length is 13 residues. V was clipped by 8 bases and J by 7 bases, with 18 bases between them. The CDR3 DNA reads TGTGCCATCGGGGAACAGGGCCCCGGAGAGCAGTACGTC. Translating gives CAIGEQGPGEQYV.

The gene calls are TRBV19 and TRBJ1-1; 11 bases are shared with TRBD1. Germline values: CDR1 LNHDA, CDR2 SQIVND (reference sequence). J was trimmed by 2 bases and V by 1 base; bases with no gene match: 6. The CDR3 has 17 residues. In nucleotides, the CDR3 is TGTGCCAGTAGTATAGTCGCGGGACAGGGGGTTAACACTGAAGCTTTCTTT. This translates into CASSIVAGQGVNTEAFF.

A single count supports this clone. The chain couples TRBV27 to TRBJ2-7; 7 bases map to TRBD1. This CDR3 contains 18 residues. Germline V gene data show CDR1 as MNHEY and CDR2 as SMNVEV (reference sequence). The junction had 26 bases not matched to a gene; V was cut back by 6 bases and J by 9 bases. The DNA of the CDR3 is TGTGCCAGCAGCATTACCCCCCCCGGGACAGCTAGATACGGGGTGCAGTACGTC. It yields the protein CASSITPPGTARYGVQYV.

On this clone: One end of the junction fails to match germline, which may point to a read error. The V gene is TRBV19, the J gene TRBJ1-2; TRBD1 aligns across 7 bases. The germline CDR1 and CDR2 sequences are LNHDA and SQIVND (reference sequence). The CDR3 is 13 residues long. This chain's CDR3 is CASGKSGTDTYSF. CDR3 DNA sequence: TGTGCCAGTGGGAAATCCGGGACAGACACTTACTCCTTC.

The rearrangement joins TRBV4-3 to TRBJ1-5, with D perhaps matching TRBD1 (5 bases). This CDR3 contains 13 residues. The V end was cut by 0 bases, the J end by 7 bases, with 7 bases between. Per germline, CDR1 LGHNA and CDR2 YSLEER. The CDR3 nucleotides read TGCGCCAGCAGCCAAGATGAGGGGCAGCCCCAGCATTTT. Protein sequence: CASSQDEGQPQHF.

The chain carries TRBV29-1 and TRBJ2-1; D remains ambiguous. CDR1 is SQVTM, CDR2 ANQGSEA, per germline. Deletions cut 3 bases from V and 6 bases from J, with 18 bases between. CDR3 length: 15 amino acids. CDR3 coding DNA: TGCAGCGTTGACATACAGAGACCCACATTCAATGAGCAGTTCTTC. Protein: CSVDIQRPTFNEQFF.

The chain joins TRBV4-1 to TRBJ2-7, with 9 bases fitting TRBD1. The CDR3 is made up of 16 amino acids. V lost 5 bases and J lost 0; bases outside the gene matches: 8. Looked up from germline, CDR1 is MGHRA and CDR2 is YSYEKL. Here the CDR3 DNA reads TGCGCCAGCAGCTATCGGACAGGGGCTAGCTCCTACGAGCAGTACGTC. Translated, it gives CASSYRTGASSYEQYV.

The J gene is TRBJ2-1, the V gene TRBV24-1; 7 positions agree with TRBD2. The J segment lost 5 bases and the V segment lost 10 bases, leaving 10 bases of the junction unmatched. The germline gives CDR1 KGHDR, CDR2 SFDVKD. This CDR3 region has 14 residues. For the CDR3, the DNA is TGTGCCACGGAATCTACACGGGGGGACAATGAGCAGTTCTTC. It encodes CATESTRGDNEQFF.

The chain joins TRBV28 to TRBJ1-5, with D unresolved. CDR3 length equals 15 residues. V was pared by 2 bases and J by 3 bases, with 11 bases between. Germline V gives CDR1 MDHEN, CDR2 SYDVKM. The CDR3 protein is CASSLSQGPNQPQHF. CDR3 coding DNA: TGTGCCAGCAGTTTAAGTCAAGGGCCCAATCAGCCCCAGCATTTT.

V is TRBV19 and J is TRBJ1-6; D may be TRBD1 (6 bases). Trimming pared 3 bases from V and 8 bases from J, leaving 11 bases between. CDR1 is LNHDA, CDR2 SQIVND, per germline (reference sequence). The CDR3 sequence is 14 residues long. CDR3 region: CASSIAQGYSPLHF. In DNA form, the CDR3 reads TGTGCCAGTAGTATCGCACAGGGTTATTCACCCCTCCACTTT.

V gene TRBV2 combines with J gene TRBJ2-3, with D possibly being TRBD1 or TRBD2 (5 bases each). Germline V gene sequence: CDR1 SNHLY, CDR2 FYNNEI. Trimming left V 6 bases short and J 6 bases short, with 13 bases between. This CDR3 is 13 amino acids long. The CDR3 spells CASRTAVWDTQYF. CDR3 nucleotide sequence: TGTGCCAGCAGGACAGCGGTGTGGGATACGCAGTATTTT.

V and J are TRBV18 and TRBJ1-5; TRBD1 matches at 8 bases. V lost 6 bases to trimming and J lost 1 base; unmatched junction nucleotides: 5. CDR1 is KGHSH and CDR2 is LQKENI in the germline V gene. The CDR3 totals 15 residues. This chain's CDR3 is CASSWTGMSNQPQHF. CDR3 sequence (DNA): TGTGCCAGCTCCTGGACAGGGATGAGCAATCAGCCCCAGCATTTT. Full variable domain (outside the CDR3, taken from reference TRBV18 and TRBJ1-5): NAGVMQNPRHLVRRRGQEARLRCSPMKGHSHVYWYRQLPEEGLKFMVYLQKENIIDESGMPKERFSAEFPKEGPSILRIQQVVRGDSAAYFCASSWTGMSNQPQHFGDGTRLSIL.

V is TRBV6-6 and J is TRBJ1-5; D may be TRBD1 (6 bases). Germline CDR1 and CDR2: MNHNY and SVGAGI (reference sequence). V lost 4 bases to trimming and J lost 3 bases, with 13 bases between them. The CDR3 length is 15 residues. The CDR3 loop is CASSSEQGNNQPQHF. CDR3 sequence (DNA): TGTGCCAGCAGTTCAGAACAGGGCAACAATCAGCCCCAGCATTTT.

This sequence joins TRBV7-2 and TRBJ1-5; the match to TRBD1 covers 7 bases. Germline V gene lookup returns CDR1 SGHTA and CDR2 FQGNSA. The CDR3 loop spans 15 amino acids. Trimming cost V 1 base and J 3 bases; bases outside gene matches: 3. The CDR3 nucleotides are TGTGCCAGCAGCTTAGAAGGGACAGTCAATCAGCCCCAGCATTTT. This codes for CASSLEGTVNQPQHF.

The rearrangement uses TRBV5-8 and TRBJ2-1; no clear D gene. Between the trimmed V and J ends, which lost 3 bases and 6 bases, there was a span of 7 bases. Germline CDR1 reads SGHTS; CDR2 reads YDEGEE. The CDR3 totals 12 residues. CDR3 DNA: TGTGCCAGCAGCTATAGGGTCAATGAGCAGTTCTTC. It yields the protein CASSYRVNEQFF.

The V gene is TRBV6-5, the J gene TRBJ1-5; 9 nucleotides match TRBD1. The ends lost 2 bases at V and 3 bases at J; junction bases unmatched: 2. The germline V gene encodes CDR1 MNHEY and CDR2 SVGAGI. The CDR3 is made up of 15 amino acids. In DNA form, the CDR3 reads TGTGCCAGCAGTTACGGGACAGGGATCAATCAGCCCCAGCATTTT. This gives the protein CASSYGTGINQPQHF.